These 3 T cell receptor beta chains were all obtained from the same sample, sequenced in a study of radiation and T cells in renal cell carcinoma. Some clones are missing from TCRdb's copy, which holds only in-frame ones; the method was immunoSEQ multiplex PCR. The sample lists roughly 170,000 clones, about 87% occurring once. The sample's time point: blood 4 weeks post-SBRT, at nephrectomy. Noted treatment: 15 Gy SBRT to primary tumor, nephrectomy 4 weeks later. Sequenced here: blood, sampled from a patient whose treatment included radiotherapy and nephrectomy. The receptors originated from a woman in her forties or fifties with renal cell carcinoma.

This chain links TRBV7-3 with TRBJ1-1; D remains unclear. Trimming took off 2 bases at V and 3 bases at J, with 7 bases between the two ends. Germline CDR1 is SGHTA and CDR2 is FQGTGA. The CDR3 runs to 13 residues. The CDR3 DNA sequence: TGTGCCAGCAGCTTACTATCTTACACTGAAGCTTTCTTT. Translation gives CASSLLSYTEAFF. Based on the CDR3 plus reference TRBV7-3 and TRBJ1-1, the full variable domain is GAGVSQTPSNKVTEKGKYVELRCDPISGHTALYWYRQSLGQGPEFLIYFQGTGAADDSGLPNDRFFAVRPEGSVSTLKIQRTERGDSAVYLCASSLLSYTEAFFGQGTRLTVV.

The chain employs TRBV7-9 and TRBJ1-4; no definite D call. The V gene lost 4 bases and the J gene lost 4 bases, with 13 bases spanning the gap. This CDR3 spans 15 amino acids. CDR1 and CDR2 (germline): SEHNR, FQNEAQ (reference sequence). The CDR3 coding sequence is TGTGCCAGCAGCTCCGCAATGACCGATAATGAAAAACTGTTTTTT. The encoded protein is CASSSAMTDNEKLFF.

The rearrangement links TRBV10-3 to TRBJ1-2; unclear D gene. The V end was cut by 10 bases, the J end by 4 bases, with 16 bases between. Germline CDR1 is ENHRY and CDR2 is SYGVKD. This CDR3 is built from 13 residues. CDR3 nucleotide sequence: TGTGCCAGCACTAGTGGGCAGTCCTATGGCTACACCTTC. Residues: CASTSGQSYGYTF.